Sequencing of this TCR beta chain was carried out in a study of CD8 T cells in ankylosing spondylitis. Points from the study as a whole: With a CD8+ phenotype, disease-linked clones were relatively rare in peripheral blood.

This CDR3 has 13 amino acids. The germline V gene encodes CDR1 SGHRS and CDR2 YFSETQ. V lost 0 bases and J lost 3, with 4 bases in between. A single record per CDR3 protein comes from TCRdb applying MiXCR to the 5' RACE reads. This sample has roughly 250,000 distinct CDR3 sequences, with 8.6% found just once. This clonotype was seen at least ten times. The antigen remains unidentified. This sequence originates from a male donor with ankylosing spondylitis or in good health (not recorded which). Sequencing was performed on blood, either unsorted or a sorted T cell fraction (not recorded which). This chain joins TRBV5-1 and TRBJ2-1; the D is unclear. CDR3 sequence: CASSLDIYNEQFF. Written as DNA, the CDR3 is TGCGCCAGCAGCTTGGATATCTACAATGAGCAGTTCTTC.